Listed below are T cell receptor beta chains from one sample, sequenced in a study of T cell responses to AZD1222 COVID-19 vaccine. Here immunoSEQ multiplex PCR was the method, and the copy in TCRdb shows in-frame clones only, minus some. The repertoire holds about 130,000 clones, with 75% to 90% as singletons. This sample comprised peripheral blood, obtained on day 0 of AZD1222 vaccination. These receptors all stem from an adult in good health. CDR3s leave out the opening cysteine and the closing phenylalanine or tryptophan. The D gene is left open where the match is weak.

>TRBJ1-1|NA|11|TRBV30
AWSFGMNTEAF
>TRBJ1-3|NA|12|TRBV4-1
ASSQDGSGNTIY
>TRBJ1-3|NA|13|TRBV19
ASSPGSASGNTIY
>TRBJ1-3|NA|14|TRBV5-6
ASSLTTGLPGNTIY
>TRBJ2-7|TRBD1|13|TRBV7-9
ASSSPTGALDEQY
>TRBJ1-1|TRBD1|11|TRBV5-1
ASRRDRNTEAF
>TRBJ2-1|NA|13|TRBV7-8
ASSPSRAPYNEQF
>TRBJ1-1|NA|12|TRBV29-1
SVEWNQMNTEAF
>TRBJ1-5|NA|11|TRBV7-2
ASTERVGQPQH
>TRBJ1-2|NA|11|TRBV19
ASSEQGPNGYT
>TRBJ2-3|NA|16|TRBV11-3
ASSLTGASGEYTDTQY
>TRBJ2-1|NA|15|TRBV3-1/TRBV3-2
ASSQDFARDTYNEQF
>TRBJ2-1|TRBD1|13|TRBV4-3
ASSQPGQGANEQF
>TRBJ2-4|TRBD1|14|TRBV7-3
ASSRDGQGVGNIQY
>TRBJ2-7|NA|11|TRBV19
ASRTDGNYEQY
>TRBJ1-5|NA|11|TRBV2
ASSSLEDQPQH
>TRBJ1-2|TRBD1|14|TRBV29-1
SVEGTGGAFNYGYT
>TRBJ1-2|NA|12|TRBV5-6
ASSLSGSDYGYT
>TRBJ2-4|NA|11|TRBV10-3
AIQPLGRNIQY
>TRBJ2-2|NA|11|TRBV6-5
ASVPGEAGELF
>TRBJ2-3|NA|13|TRBV5-1
ASSDPRDSTDTQY
>TRBJ1-3|NA|13|TRBV7-2
ASSLTGGLGNTIY
>TRBJ1-2|NA|12|TRBV6-2/TRBV6-3
ASSYDVAGVGYT
>TRBJ1-1|NA|15|TRBV7-2
ASRLWAGGSMNTEAF
>TRBJ1-2|NA|13|TRBV4-2
ASSQVSVGPYGYT
>TRBJ1-1|NA|13|TRBV5-6
ASSLGPGLGSEAF
>TRBJ2-3|NA|12|TRBV9
ASSVDWSTDTQY
>TRBJ1-2|NA|9|TRBV5-8
ASSPRGGYT
>TRBJ1-1|NA|12|TRBV7-6
ASSLRPSVTEAF
>TRBJ2-2|NA|14|TRBV7-6
ASSLWTGGGTGELF
>TRBJ2-4|NA|14|TRBV7-2
ASSPAGRLTKNIQY
>TRBJ1-2|TRBD1|12|TRBV30
AWSGTGANYGYT
>TRBJ1-5|NA|10|TRBV19
ASSYENQPQH
>TRBJ2-5|NA|14|TRBV27
ASSLRAGVMGETQY
>TRBJ2-7|NA|10|TRBV12-3/TRBV12-4
ASSTGTYEQY
>TRBJ2-4|TRBD2|11|TRBV7-6
ASSLGGGGIQY
>TRBJ1-2|NA|8|TRBV20-1
SAYARGYT
>TRBJ2-1|TRBD2|12|TRBV29-1
SVSAGGPYNEQF
>TRBJ2-3|NA|14|TRBV4-1
ASSQGFPRSTDTQY
>TRBJ1-6|NA|16|TRBV9
ASSVGGSGGLYNSPLH
>TRBJ1-6|NA|13|TRBV6-5
ASSYDPGRYSPLH
>TRBJ1-5|NA|12|TRBV4-3
ASSHRQSSEPQH
>TRBJ2-7|TRBD1|14|TRBV6-6
ASRTSGTAFAYEQY
>TRBJ1-2|TRBD1|11|TRBV3-1/TRBV3-2
ASSLGQGRGYT
>TRBJ1-3|NA|12|TRBV20-1
SASKGQGENTIY
>TRBJ1-2|NA|12|TRBV2
ASSTVGQVNGYT
>TRBJ1-5|NA|9|TRBV29-1
SVVAGGPQH
>TRBJ1-1|NA|12|TRBV4-2
ASSQVFENTEAF
>TRBJ2-7|TRBD1|11|TRBV3-1/TRBV3-2
ASRQGVGTGMY
>TRBJ2-5|NA|8|TRBV7-9
ASSEETQY
>TRBJ1-1|NA|12|TRBV29-1
SSKESSVNTEAF
>TRBJ2-3|TRBD1|13|TRBV7-9
ASSHRDRYTDTQY
>TRBJ1-3|NA|13|TRBV10-3
AISESIAVGNTIY
>TRBJ2-3|NA|12|TRBV10-1
ASSESTYSDTQY
>TRBJ1-2|NA|13|TRBV6-5
ASSYGGSTSYGYT